Following are 30 T cell receptor beta chains from one sample sequenced in a study of identifying expanded T cells in peripheral blood. TCRdb's copy holds only in-frame clones and misses some; the assay was immunoSEQ multiplex PCR. This sample has approximately 110,000 clones, with about 89% found just once. Sequenced input: blood. The receptors were gathered from a person aged 18-69 years in good health.

V usage is TRBV5-1 and J usage is TRBJ2-3; the D call may be TRBD1 or TRBD2 (5 bases each). The CDR3 contains 17 residues. The V end was cut by 2 bases, the J end by 7 bases, with 23 bases between. The germline CDR1 and CDR2 sequences are SGHRS and YFSETQ. The DNA for the CDR3 is TGCGCCAGCAGCTTTTCGAGGGTCAGGGACCCATTGCATACGCAGTATTTT. Protein product: CASSFSRVRDPLHTQYF.

The chain recombines TRBV9 with TRBJ2-3, with D unclear. The CDR3 length is 13 residues. Germline assignment: CDR1 SGDLS and CDR2 YYNGEE. The V end lost 0 bases, the J end lost 2 bases, and 4 bases lay between the germline ends. The CDR3 is CASSVGHTDTQYF. The CDR3, as DNA: TGTGCCAGCAGCGTAGGGCACACAGATACGCAGTATTTT.

The chain links TRBV28 to TRBJ2-3; 12 positions match TRBD2. Trimming took 6 bases from V and 6 from J; bases not matched to a gene: 7. The CDR3 has 15 residues. Germline V CDR1 and CDR2: MDHEN, SYDVKM. The CDR3 DNA sequence: TGTGCCAGCAGGGCGACTAGCGGGGGTTGGGATACGCAGTATTTT. It translates to CASRATSGGWDTQYF.

The chain is built from TRBV6-5 and TRBJ2-1, with D tentatively TRBD1 (6 bases). The CDR3 loop spans 15 amino acids. V dropped 2 bases and J dropped 0 bases, with 8 bases sitting between them. Germline CDR1 MNHEY, CDR2 SVGAGI. The CDR3 region is CASSYQGLSYNEQFF. CDR3 DNA: TGTGCCAGCAGTTACCAGGGGCTCTCCTACAATGAGCAGTTCTTC.

The gene calls are TRBV7-9 and TRBJ2-7, with 9 bases matching TRBD2. CDR1 and CDR2 from the germline V gene are SEHNR and FQNEAQ (reference sequence). V shed 1 base and J 2 bases; nucleotides not matched to a gene: 6. The CDR3 contains 16 residues. The CDR3 here is CASSLGARGGAYEQYF. CDR3 DNA sequence: TGTGCCAGCAGCTTAGGGGCGCGGGGGGGCGCCTACGAGCAGTACTTC.

This clone occurred a few times. As DNA, the CDR3 is TGTGCCACCAGCAGAGAGATGAACACTGAAGCTTTCTTT. This sequence encodes CATSREMNTEAFF. The genes are TRBV15 and TRBJ1-1; no definite D call. From germline, CDR1 is LNHNV and CDR2 YYDKDF (reference sequence). The CDR3 spans 13 residues. V was pared by 0 bases and J by 0 bases, with 2 bases between.

This rearrangement joins TRBV19 to TRBJ2-3; 9 bases align to TRBD2. The germline gives CDR1 LNHDA, CDR2 SQIVND (reference sequence). CDR3 length: 14 residues. V was clipped by 9 bases and J by 6 bases; unmatched bases: 10. In DNA form, the CDR3 reads TGTGCCAGCCGTGAGCGGGGGGTGGGGGATACGCAGTATTTT. It encodes CASRERGVGDTQYF.

The genes are TRBV7-9 and TRBJ1-3; D possibly corresponds to TRBD1 (5 bases). Between the trimmed V and J ends, which lost 5 bases and 7 bases, there was a span of 6 bases. The germline V gene encodes CDR1 SEHNR and CDR2 FQNEAQ (reference sequence). CDR3 length equals 11 residues. The CDR3, as DNA: TGTGCCAGCAGCCCAGGGAACACCATATATTTT. This codes for CASSPGNTIYF.

The table lists this clone with a count of one. The V call is TRBV5-1, the J call TRBJ1-1; TRBD1 agrees at 9 bases. V gave up 4 bases and J gave up 0 bases; unmatched junction bases: 7. The CDR3 contains 16 residues. CDR1 is SGHRS, CDR2 YFSETQ, per germline. The CDR3 bases are TGCGCCAGCAGCCTCCCAACAGGGGGCGTGAACACTGAAGCTTTCTTT. Translating it yields CASSLPTGGVNTEAFF.

The rearrangement links TRBV4-1 to TRBJ2-5; 9 nucleotides match TRBD2. CDR1 is MGHRA, CDR2 YSYEKL, per germline. CDR3 length equals 14 residues. V dropped 2 bases and J dropped 8; count of bases not matched to a gene: 6. The CDR3 spells CASSQLPSGETQYF. CDR3 bases: TGCGCCAGCAGCCAACTCCCTAGCGGGGAAACCCAGTACTTC.

The chain carries TRBV5-1 and TRBJ1-2; D not certain. V was shortened by 0 bases and J by 8 bases, with 8 bases between the two germline ends. The CDR3 consists of 12 residues. Germline V gene data show CDR1 as SGHRS and CDR2 as YFSETQ. The CDR3 is CASSLELSGYTF. The CDR3 nucleotides read TGCGCCAGCAGCTTGGAATTAAGCGGCTACACCTTC.

The CDR3 protein is CAISESQMSREGSTNEKLFF. CDR3 sequence (DNA): TGTGCCATCAGTGAGTCCCAGATGTCGAGGGAGGGGTCAACTAATGAAAAACTGTTTTTT. The gene calls are TRBV10-3 and TRBJ1-4, with a possible D match to TRBD1 (5 bases). CDR3 length: 20 amino acids. Germline V gives CDR1 ENHRY, CDR2 SYGVKD. The germline V and J ends were trimmed by 0 bases and 0 bases, with 20 bases remaining between them.

CDR3 DNA: TGTGCCAGCAGCGCCCCTTCTAAGGATTACGAGCAGTACTTC. Its translation is CASSAPSKDYEQYF. The chain uses TRBV9 and TRBJ2-7; D uncertain. Trimming left V 3 bases short and J 4 bases short, with 14 bases between. The CDR3 runs 14 residues. The germline CDR1 and CDR2 sequences are SGDLS and YYNGEE.

V gene TRBV30 combines with J gene TRBJ2-2; 10 nucleotides match TRBD1. Germline-derived CDR1 and CDR2 are GTSNPN and SVGIG (reference sequence). Unmatched junction bases numbered 18, after V lost 7 bases and J lost 7 bases. The CDR3 sequence is 17 residues long. CDR3 bases: TGTGCCTCCGCAAACTTACCGGGACAGGGGAAGATCGGGGAGCTGTTTTTT. This encodes CASANLPGQGKIGELFF.

This clone was detected a few times. V usage is TRBV19 and J usage is TRBJ2-5; tentative D call: TRBD1 (5 bases). From germline, CDR1 is LNHDA and CDR2 SQIVND (reference sequence). CDR3 length equals 14 residues. The germline V and J ends were trimmed by 8 bases and 2 bases, with 15 bases remaining between them. CDR3 nucleotide sequence: TGTGCCAGTGGCCCTCCGACAGATCAAGAGACCCAGTACTTC. As protein: CASGPPTDQETQYF.

This clone came up once. The V call is TRBV5-1, the J call TRBJ1-2, with 7 bases that match TRBD1. This CDR3 has 14 residues. Per the germline V gene, CDR1 is SGHRS and CDR2 is YFSETQ. The V and J ends lost 4 bases and 1 base, in that order; junction bases with no gene match: 4. The CDR3 is CASSAGQINYGYTF. The CDR3 nucleotides read TGCGCCAGCAGCGCGGGACAGATTAACTATGGCTACACCTTC.

The chain joins TRBV27 to TRBJ2-7; possibly TRBD1 or TRBD2 for D (5 bases each). Germline V gene sequence: CDR1 MNHEY, CDR2 SMNVEV (reference sequence). V was clipped by 2 bases and J by 2 bases, with 13 bases between them. The CDR3 runs 15 residues. The CDR3 bases are TGTGCCAGCAGTTTACGTCGGGACGGAACCTACGAGCAGTACTTC. This translates into CASSLRRDGTYEQYF.

The V call is TRBV6-5, the J call TRBJ2-1; possibly TRBD1 for D (5 bases). The CDR3 is 15 amino acids. The V and J ends lost 5 bases and 7 bases respectively, with 18 bases between them. Germline values: CDR1 MNHEY, CDR2 SVGAGI. The CDR3 spells CASSLQPQGRNEQFF. The CDR3 bases are TGTGCCAGCAGTCTTCAGCCTCAGGGAAGGAATGAGCAGTTCTTC.

This clone was seen a single time. This chain links TRBV6-5 with TRBJ2-5, with 9 bases aligning to TRBD1. Germline-derived CDR1 and CDR2 are MNHEY and SVGAGI. The CDR3 extends over 14 amino acids. With V trimmed by 6 bases and J by 5 bases, 7 bases remained unmatched. CDR3 amino acids: CASRRTGVGETQYF. The DNA for the CDR3 is TGTGCCAGCAGGAGGACAGGGGTTGGGGAGACCCAGTACTTC.

The V and J genes are TRBV9 and TRBJ1-2; 9 nucleotides match TRBD1. V was clipped by 0 bases and J by 4 bases; unmatched bases: 7. There are 16 residues in the CDR3. Looked up from germline, CDR1 is SGDLS and CDR2 is YYNGEE. The CDR3 DNA sequence: TGTGCCAGCAGCGTAGGGGACAGGGTGTGGGGCTATGGCTACACCTTC. Residues: CASSVGDRVWGYGYTF.

V is TRBV5-6 and J is TRBJ2-3, with TRBD2 as a possible D gene (5 bases). The CDR3 length is 15 residues. V was cut by 5 bases and J by 1 base, with 14 bases left in between. Germline-derived CDR1 and CDR2 are SGHDT and YYEEEE. The CDR3 DNA follows: TGTGCCAGCAGTCTAATAAGCGGACGCACAGATACGCAGTATTTT. Its protein product is CASSLISGRTDTQYF.

This chain uses TRBV6-6 with TRBJ1-4, with TRBD1 as a possible D gene (6 bases). V lost 4 bases and J 2 bases, leaving 14 bases between the germline ends. From germline, CDR1 is MNHNY and CDR2 SVGAGI (reference sequence). This CDR3 is built from 16 residues. The CDR3: CASSFPQGTTNEKLFF. CDR3 DNA: TGTGCCAGCAGTTTCCCACAGGGAACGACTAATGAAAAACTGTTTTTT.

This clone was detected only once. The V and J genes are TRBV7-6 and TRBJ2-1, with no clear D. Trimming took off 2 bases at V and 8 bases at J, with 16 bases between the two ends. Germline V gives CDR1 SGHVS, CDR2 FNYEAQ. The length of the CDR3 is 15 residues. For the CDR3, the DNA is TGTGCCAGCAGCTTAATCCCCGCAAGCCCTCATGAGCAGTTCTTC. Translation gives CASSLIPASPHEQFF.

This rearrangement joins TRBV5-6 to TRBJ1-4, with D unresolved. CDR1 is SGHDT, CDR2 YYEEEE, per germline. This CDR3 spans 16 amino acids. The germline V and J ends were trimmed by 0 bases and 0 bases, with 9 bases remaining between them. In DNA form, the CDR3 reads TGTGCCAGCAGCTTGGACGGCGGTTCAACTAATGAAAAACTGTTTTTT. Translated, it gives CASSLDGGSTNEKLFF.

The chain links TRBV4-2 to TRBJ2-1; no clear D gene. The CDR3 spans 13 residues. Trimming removed 4 bases at V and 8 bases at J, with 12 bases between. Per germline, CDR1 LGHNA and CDR2 YNFKEQ. The CDR3 sequence: CASSLKLRDEQFF. CDR3 sequence (DNA): TGTGCCAGCAGCCTAAAGCTTCGGGATGAGCAGTTCTTC.

This rearrangement joins TRBV20-1 to TRBJ2-7, with D perhaps TRBD1 (8 bases). CDR1 and CDR2 from the germline V gene are DFQATT and SNEGSKA (reference sequence). Trimming pared 8 bases from V and 4 bases from J, leaving 12 bases between. This CDR3 is 11 amino acids long. The CDR3 here is CSLQGGYEQYF. The CDR3, as DNA: TGCAGTCTACAGGGGGGGTACGAGCAGTACTTC.

J is TRBJ2-5 and V is TRBV5-1, with TRBD1 matching over 9 bases. The germline V gene has CDR1 SGHRS and CDR2 YFSETQ. The CDR3 extends over 14 amino acids. V lost 3 bases and J lost 2; bases outside the gene matches: 2. As DNA, the CDR3 is TGCGCCAGCAGCTCAGGACAGGGGCAAGAGACCCAGTACTTC. This codes for CASSSGQGQETQYF.

The chain joins TRBV6-5 to TRBJ2-5, with D perhaps given as TRBD1 or TRBD2 (6 bases each). CDR3 length: 11 residues. The germline V gene encodes CDR1 MNHEY and CDR2 SVGAGI. In nucleotides, the CDR3 is TGTGCGGGGGCGGGGCCGGAGACCCAGTACTTC. Its translation: CAGAGPETQYF.

The gene calls are TRBV2 and TRBJ2-5, with a tentative D call TRBD1 (6 bases). Germline V gene lookup returns CDR1 SNHLY and CDR2 FYNNEI. This CDR3 region has 15 residues. V lost 3 bases and J 1 base, leaving 12 bases between the germline ends. The CDR3 here is CASSDFRGRQETQYF. The CDR3 coding sequence is TGTGCCAGCAGTGATTTCAGGGGACGCCAAGAGACCCAGTACTTC.

This sequence joins TRBV6-6 and TRBJ1-6, with no clear D. CDR1 and CDR2 (germline): MNHNY, SVGAGI (reference sequence). Trimming took off 6 bases at V and 10 bases at J, with 7 bases between the two ends. The CDR3 covers 11 residues. This chain's CDR3 is CASSQGSPLHF. CDR3 DNA: TGTGCCAGCAGCCAAGGCTCACCCCTCCACTTT.